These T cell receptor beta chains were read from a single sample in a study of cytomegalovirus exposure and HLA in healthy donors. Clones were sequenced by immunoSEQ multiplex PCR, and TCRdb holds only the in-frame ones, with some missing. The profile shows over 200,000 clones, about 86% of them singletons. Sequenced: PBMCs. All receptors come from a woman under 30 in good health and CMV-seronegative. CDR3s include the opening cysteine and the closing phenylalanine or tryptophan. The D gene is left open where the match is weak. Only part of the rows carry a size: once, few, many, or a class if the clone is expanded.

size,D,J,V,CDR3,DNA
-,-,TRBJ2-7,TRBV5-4,CASSLYRGGSYEQYF,TGTGCCAGCAGCTTGTATAGGGGAGGTTCCTACGAGCAGTACTTC
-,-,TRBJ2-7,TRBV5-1,CASSLADTAYEQYF,TGCGCCAGCAGCTTGGCCGACACAGCCTACGAGCAGTACTTC
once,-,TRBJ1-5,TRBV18,CASSPDGSYQPQHF,TGTGCCAGCTCACCAGACGGGTCCTATCAGCCCCAGCATTTT
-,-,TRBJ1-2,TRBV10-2,CASSESGGYGYTF,TGCGCCAGCAGTGAGTCAGGGGGCTATGGCTACACCTTC
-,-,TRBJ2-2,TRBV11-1,CASSPEMVAANTGELFF,TGTGCCAGCAGCCCAGAGATGGTAGCGGCGAACACCGGGGAGCTGTTTTTT
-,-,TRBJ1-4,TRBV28,CASSSPGWDEKLFF,TGTGCCAGCAGCTCCCCAGGGTGGGATGAAAAACTGTTTTTT
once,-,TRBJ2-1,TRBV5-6,CASSLGGSYNEQFF,TGTGCCAGCAGCTTAGGGGGCTCCTACAATGAGCAGTTCTTC
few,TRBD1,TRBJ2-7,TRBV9,CASSPYPDRGEQYF,TGTGCCAGCAGCCCCTACCCCGACAGGGGCGAGCAGTACTTC
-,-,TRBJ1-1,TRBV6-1,CASSELGGDTEAFF,TGTGCCAGCAGTGAACTCGGGGGGGACACTGAAGCTTTCTTT
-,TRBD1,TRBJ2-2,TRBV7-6,CASSVTGGPGTGELFF,TGTGCCAGCAGCGTCACAGGGGGCCCGGGCACCGGGGAGCTGTTTTTT
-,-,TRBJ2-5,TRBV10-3,CAISEGEHPRGGETQYF,TGTGCCATCAGTGAGGGGGAGCACCCGAGGGGGGGGGAGACCCAGTACTTC
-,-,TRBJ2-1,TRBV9,CASSVDERDKAYRNEQFF,TGTGCCAGCAGCGTAGACGAAAGGGACAAGGCATATCGGAATGAGCAGTTCTTC
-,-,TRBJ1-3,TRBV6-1,CASSEVGSSAGNTIYF,TGTGCCAGCAGTGAAGTCGGGTCTAGTGCTGGAAACACCATATATTTT
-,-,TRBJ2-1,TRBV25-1,CASSEYSDEQFF,TGTGCCAGCAGTGAATACAGCGATGAGCAGTTCTTC
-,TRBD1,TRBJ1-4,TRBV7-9,CASSLTGTGSEKLFF,TGTGCCAGCAGCTTGACCGGGACAGGGAGTGAAAAACTGTTTTTT
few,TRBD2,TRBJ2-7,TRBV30,CAWKPGLAEQQYF,TGTGCCTGGAAACCGGGACTAGCGGAACAGCAGTACTTC
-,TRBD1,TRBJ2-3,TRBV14,CKTGSDTQYF,TGTAAGACAGGGTCAGATACGCAGTATTTT
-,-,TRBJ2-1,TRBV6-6,CASSYGDLANEQFF,TGTGCCAGCAGTTACGGGGACTTGGCCAATGAGCAGTTCTTC
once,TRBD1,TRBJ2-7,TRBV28,CASSNPGGRHYEQYF,TGTGCCAGCAGTAACCCAGGGGGCCGGCACTACGAGCAGTACTTC
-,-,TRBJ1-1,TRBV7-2,CASSLDRGGSAFF,TGTGCCAGCAGCCTTGACCGGGGAGGGTCGGCTTTCTTT
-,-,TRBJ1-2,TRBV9,CASSPLDGGNYGYTF,TGTGCCAGCAGCCCTCTCGACGGGGGGAACTATGGCTACACCTTC
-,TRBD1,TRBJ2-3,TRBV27,CASWDRSNTDTQYF,TGTGCCTCTTGGGACAGAAGTAACACAGATACGCAGTATTTT
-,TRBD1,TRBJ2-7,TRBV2,CASSHRGPPSYEQYF,TGTGCCAGCAGTCACAGGGGTCCCCCTTCCTACGAGCAGTACTTC
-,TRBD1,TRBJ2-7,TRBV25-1,CASSGVGQGEQYF,TGTGCCAGCAGTGGTGTGGGACAGGGCGAGCAGTACTTC
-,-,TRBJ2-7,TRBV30,CAWSPEPRRSEQYF,TGTGCCTGGAGCCCTGAGCCGAGGAGATCCGAGCAGTACTTC
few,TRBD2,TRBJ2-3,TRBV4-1,CASSQDRGGADTQYF,TGCGCCAGCAGCCAAGATCGGGGGGGCGCAGATACGCAGTATTTT
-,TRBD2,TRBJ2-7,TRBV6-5,CASSWTSGRAYEQYF,TGTGCCAGCAGTTGGACTAGCGGGAGGGCCTACGAGCAGTACTTC
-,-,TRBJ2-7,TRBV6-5,CASSYYRGRDEQYF,TGTGCCAGCAGTTACTATAGGGGTAGGGACGAGCAGTACTTC
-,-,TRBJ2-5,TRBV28,CASSFARQEGETQYF,TGTGCCAGCAGTTTCGCTAGACAGGAAGGAGAGACCCAGTACTTC
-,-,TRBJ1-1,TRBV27,CASRTDRRNTEAFF,TGTGCCAGCAGGACTGACAGGCGGAACACTGAAGCTTTCTTT
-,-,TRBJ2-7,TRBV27,CASSVTYSYEQYF,TGTGCCAGCAGTGTAACCTATTCCTACGAGCAGTACTTC
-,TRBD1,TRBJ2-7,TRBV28,CASSSGTGEGYEQYF,TGTGCCAGCAGTTCCGGGACAGGGGAAGGCTACGAGCAGTACTTC
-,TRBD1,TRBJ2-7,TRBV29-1,CSVVTGTPGTYEQYF,TGCAGCGTTGTGACAGGGACCCCCGGGACCTACGAGCAGTACTTC
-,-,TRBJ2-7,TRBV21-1,CAIRGWASGASYEQYF,-
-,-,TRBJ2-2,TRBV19,CASRTGSGNTGELFF,TGTGCCAGTAGGACGGGATCAGGGAACACCGGGGAGCTGTTTTTT
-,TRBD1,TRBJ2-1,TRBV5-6,CASSYLQGAEEQFF,TGTGCCAGCAGCTACCTTCAGGGGGCGGAGGAGCAGTTCTTC
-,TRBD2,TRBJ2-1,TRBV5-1,CASSLGGLASEQFF,TGCGCCAGCAGCTTGGGCGGACTAGCTAGTGAGCAGTTCTTC
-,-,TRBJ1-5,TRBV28,CASSEVMGVNQPQHF,TGTGCCAGCAGTGAAGTAATGGGAGTCAATCAGCCCCAGCATTTT
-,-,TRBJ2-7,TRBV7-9,CASSLMAGSYEQYF,TGTGCCAGCAGCTTAATGGCAGGAAGCTACGAGCAGTACTTC
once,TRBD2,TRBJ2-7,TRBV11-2,CASSLGVAGYEQYF,TGTGCCAGCAGCTTAGGAGTAGCGGGATACGAGCAGTACTTC
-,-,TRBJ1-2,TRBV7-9,CASSLPENYGYTF,TGTGCCAGCAGCTTACCTGAGAACTATGGCTACACCTTC
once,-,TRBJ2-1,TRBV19,CASSIGQYNEQFF,TGTGCCAGTAGTATAGGTCAGTACAATGAGCAGTTCTTC